These 10 T cell receptor beta chains were all obtained from the same sample, sequenced in a study of blood T cell repertoires in COVID-19. The protocol was immunoSEQ multiplex PCR, while the TCRdb copy is restricted to in-frame clones and leaves out a portion. In the table there are 85,000 to 110,000 clones, roughly 87% of which are singletons. Specimen: peripheral blood. Receptor source: a man aged 45-65 years in a cohort sampled during active COVID-19.

This chain joins TRBV29-1 and TRBJ1-2, with 9 bases aligning to TRBD1. This CDR3 is built from 12 residues. With 4 bases clipped from V and 6 bases from J, the junction kept 3 bases outside the gene matches. Germline CDR1 reads SQVTM; CDR2 reads ANQGSEA. CDR3 coding DNA: TGCAGCGTTGGGACAGGGGTAGATGGCTACACCTTC. It translates to CSVGTGVDGYTF.

Only one count was recorded for this clone. J is TRBJ2-3 and V is TRBV12-5; 7 bases fit TRBD1. The CDR3 length is 14 residues. Germline V lookup: CDR1 LGHNT, CDR2 FRNRAP. Germline trimming cut 1 base from V and 4 bases from J; bases unmatched to any gene: 2. The CDR3 sequence is CASGLDRGSDTQYF. The CDR3 DNA reads TGTGCTAGTGGTTTGGACAGGGGTTCAGATACGCAGTATTTT.

The V call is TRBV7-6, the J call TRBJ1-2; tentatively, D is TRBD1 (6 bases). Trimming cost V 5 bases and J 4 bases, with 17 bases left between them. Looked up from germline, CDR1 is SGHVS and CDR2 is FNYEAQ. The CDR3 runs 15 residues. CDR3 region: CASSPRTAATYGYTF. The CDR3 bases are TGTGCCAGCAGCCCCCGGACAGCGGCCACCTATGGCTACACCTTC.

This chain uses TRBV3-1 (or the pseudogene TRBV3-2) with TRBJ1-4; 8 bases map to TRBD1. Germline V CDR1 and CDR2: LGHDT, YNNKEL (reference sequence). The V and J ends lost 4 bases and 4 bases, in that order; junction bases with no gene match: 5. There are 15 residues in the CDR3. The CDR3: CASSRETGDNEKLFF. CDR3 nucleotides: TGTGCCAGCAGCCGGGAGACAGGGGATAATGAAAAACTGTTTTTT.

The chain employs TRBV6-5 and TRBJ2-1; a possible D gene is TRBD1 (6 bases). Germline CDR1 and CDR2: MNHEY and SVGAGI. V lost 0 bases and J 7 bases, leaving 13 bases between the germline ends. The CDR3 sequence is 15 residues long. CDR3 in DNA: TGTGCCAGCAGTTACTCTACAGGGTTGAAGAATGAGCAGTTCTTC. Protein sequence: CASSYSTGLKNEQFF.

V gene TRBV5-1 combines with J gene TRBJ2-3; no clear D gene. From germline, CDR1 is SGHRS and CDR2 YFSETQ. Trimming took off 2 bases at V and 2 bases at J, with 15 bases between the two ends. The CDR3 is 16 amino acids. CDR3 DNA: TGCGCCAGCAGCTTCCCACAAGATTCTTTCACAGATACGCAGTATTTT. This encodes CASSFPQDSFTDTQYF.

The chain carries TRBV29-1 and TRBJ1-2; 11 positions agree with TRBD1. The CDR3 is 14 amino acids. The germline V gene encodes CDR1 SQVTM and CDR2 ANQGSEA. Trimming took 5 bases from V and 8 from J; bases not matched to a gene: 10. CDR3 DNA: TGCAGCGTTAGGACAGGGGGCCGGCTCGTGGGCTACACCTTC. It specifies CSVRTGGRLVGYTF.

The CDR3 is CASSSREGGYSPLHF. The CDR3 DNA is TGTGCCAGCAGCTCTCGGGAAGGGGGCTATTCACCCCTCCACTTT. The chain is built from TRBV5-4 and TRBJ1-6, with 7 bases aligning to TRBD1. Germline lookup yields CDR1 SGHNT and CDR2 YYREEE (reference sequence). The CDR3 has 15 amino acids. V was pared by 3 bases and J by 8 bases, with 8 bases of the junction left unmatched.

The chain combines TRBV7-6 with TRBJ2-7; 7 bases match TRBD2. V was pared by 2 bases and J by 5 bases, with 6 bases of the junction left unmatched. Germline CDR1 and CDR2: SGHVS and FNYEAQ. This CDR3 comprises 14 residues. The CDR3 DNA follows: TGTGCCAGCAGCTTATCTTATCGGGGGGACGAGCAGTACTTC. Its translation: CASSLSYRGDEQYF. The variable domain in full, completed from reference TRBV7-6 and TRBJ2-7, reads GAGVSQSPRYKVTKRGQDVALRCDPISGHVSLYWYRQALGQGPEFLTYFNYEAQQDKSGLPNDRFSAERPEGSISTLTIQRTEQRDSAMYRCASSLSYRGDEQYFGPGTRLTVT.

The rearrangement links TRBV5-5 to TRBJ1-2; TRBD1 matches at 8 bases. CDR3 length equals 15 residues. Germline assignment: CDR1 SGHKS and CDR2 YYEKEE (reference sequence). Trimming cost V 0 bases and J 2 bases; bases outside gene matches: 3. CDR3 nucleotide sequence: TGTGCCAGCAGCTTGGGACAGGGGTTCAACTATGGCTACACCTTC. It encodes CASSLGQGFNYGYTF.